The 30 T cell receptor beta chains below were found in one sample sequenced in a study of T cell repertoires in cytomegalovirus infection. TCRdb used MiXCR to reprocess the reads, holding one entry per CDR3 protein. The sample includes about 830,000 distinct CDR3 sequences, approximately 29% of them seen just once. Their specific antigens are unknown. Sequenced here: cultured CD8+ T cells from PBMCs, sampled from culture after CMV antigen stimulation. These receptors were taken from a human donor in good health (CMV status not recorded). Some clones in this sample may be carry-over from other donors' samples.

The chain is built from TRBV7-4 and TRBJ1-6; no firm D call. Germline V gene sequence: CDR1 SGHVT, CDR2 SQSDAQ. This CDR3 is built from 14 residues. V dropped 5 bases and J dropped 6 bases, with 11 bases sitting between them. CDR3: CASSPSMGNSPLHF. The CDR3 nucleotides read TGTGCCAGCAGCCCCTCTATGGGTAATTCACCCCTCCACTTT.

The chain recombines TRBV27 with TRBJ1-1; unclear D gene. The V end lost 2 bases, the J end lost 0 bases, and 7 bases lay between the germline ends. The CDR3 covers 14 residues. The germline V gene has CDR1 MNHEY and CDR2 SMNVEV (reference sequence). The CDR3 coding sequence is TGTGCCAGCAGTTTAAGTTTATTGAACACTGAAGCTTTCTTT. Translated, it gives CASSLSLLNTEAFF.

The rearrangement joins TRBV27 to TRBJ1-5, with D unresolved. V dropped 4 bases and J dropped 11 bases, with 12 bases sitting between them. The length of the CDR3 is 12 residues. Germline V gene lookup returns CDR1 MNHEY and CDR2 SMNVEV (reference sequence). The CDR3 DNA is TGTGCCAGCAGTTACTACGGCGAAGCCCAGCATTTT. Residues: CASSYYGEAQHF.

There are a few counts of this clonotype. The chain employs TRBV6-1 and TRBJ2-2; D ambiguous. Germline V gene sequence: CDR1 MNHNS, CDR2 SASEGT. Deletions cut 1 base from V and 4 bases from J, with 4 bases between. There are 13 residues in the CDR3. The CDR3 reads CASSEGGTGELFF. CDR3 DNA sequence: TGTGCCAGCAGTGAAGGGGGCACCGGGGAGCTGTTTTTT.

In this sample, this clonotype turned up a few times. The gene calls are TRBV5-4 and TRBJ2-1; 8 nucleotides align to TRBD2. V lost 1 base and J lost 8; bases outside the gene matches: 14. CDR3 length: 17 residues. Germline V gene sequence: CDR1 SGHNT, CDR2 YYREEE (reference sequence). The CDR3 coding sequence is TGTGCCAGCAGCTTGCCCGTGGTCGGGGGGGGTTGGGATGAGCAGTTCTTC. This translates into CASSLPVVGGGWDEQFF.

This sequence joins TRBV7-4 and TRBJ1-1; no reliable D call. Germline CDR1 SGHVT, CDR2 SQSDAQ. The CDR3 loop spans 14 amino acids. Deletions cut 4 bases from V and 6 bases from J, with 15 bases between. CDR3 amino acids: CASSSTYEVSEAFF. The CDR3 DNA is TGTGCCAGCAGCTCCACCTACGAGGTGTCTGAAGCTTTCTTT.

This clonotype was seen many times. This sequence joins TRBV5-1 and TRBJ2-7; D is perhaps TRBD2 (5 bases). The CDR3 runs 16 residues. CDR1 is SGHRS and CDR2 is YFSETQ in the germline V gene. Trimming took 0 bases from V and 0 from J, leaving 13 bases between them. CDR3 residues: CASSLGELISSYEQYV. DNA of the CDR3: TGCGCCAGCAGCTTGGGGGAGTTAATCAGCTCCTACGAGCAGTACGTC.

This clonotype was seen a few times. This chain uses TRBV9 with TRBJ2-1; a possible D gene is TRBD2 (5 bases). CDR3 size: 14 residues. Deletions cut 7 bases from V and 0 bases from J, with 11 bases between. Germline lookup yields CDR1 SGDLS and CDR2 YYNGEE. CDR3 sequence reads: CASGGLRSYNEQFF. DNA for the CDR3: TGTGCCAGCGGAGGACTTCGCTCCTACAATGAGCAGTTCTTC.

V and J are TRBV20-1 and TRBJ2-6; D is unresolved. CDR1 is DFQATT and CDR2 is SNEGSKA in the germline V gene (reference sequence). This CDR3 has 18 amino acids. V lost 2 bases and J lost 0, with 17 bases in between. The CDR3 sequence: CSARSFGDTTSGANVLTF. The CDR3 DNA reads TGCAGTGCTAGATCTTTCGGAGACACTACCTCTGGGGCCAACGTCCTGACTTTC.

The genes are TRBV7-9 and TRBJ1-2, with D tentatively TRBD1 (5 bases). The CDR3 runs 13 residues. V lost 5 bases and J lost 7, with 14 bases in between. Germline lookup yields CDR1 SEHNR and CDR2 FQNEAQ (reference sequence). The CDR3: CASSLQGKGGYTF. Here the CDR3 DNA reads TGTGCCAGCAGCCTCCAGGGAAAGGGTGGCTACACCTTC.

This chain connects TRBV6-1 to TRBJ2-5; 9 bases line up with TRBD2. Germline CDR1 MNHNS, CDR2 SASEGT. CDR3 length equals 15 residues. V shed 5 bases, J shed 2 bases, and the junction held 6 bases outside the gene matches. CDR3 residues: CASSPGTSLQETQYF. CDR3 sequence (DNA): TGTGCCAGCAGTCCCGGGACTAGCTTACAAGAGACCCAGTACTTC.

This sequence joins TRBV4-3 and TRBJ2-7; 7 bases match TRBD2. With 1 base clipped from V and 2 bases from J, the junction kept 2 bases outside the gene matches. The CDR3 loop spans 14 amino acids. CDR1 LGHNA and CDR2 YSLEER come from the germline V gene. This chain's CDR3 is CASSQGRGAYEQYV. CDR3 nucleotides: TGCGCCAGCAGCCAAGGTCGGGGGGCCTACGAGCAGTACGTC.

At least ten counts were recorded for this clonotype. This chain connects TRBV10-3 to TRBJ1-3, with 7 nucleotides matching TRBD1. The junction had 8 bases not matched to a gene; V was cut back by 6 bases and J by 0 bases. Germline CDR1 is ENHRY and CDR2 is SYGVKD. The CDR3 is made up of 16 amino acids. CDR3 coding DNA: TGTGCCATCAGAGTAACCCGGGACAGCTCTGGAAACACCATATATTTT. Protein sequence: CAIRVTRDSSGNTIYF.

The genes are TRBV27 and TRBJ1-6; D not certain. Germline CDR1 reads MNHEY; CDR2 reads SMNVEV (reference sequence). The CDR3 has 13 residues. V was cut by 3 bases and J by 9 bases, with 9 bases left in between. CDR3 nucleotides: TGTGCCAGCAGTTTCGGACGAGCTTCACCCCTCCACTTT. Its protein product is CASSFGRASPLHF.

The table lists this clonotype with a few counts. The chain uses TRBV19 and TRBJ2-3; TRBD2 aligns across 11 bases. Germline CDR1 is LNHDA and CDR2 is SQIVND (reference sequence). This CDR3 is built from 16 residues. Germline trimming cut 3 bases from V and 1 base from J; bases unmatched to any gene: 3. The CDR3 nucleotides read TGTGCCAGTAGTATTATGACTAGCGGGGGCACAGATACGCAGTATTTT. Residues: CASSIMTSGGTDTQYF.

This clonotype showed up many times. The CDR3 nucleotides are TGCGCCAGCAGCCTTAAGACAGGGAAGGGCACCGGGGAGCTGTTTTTT. This translates into CASSLKTGKGTGELFF. The V and J genes are TRBV4-3 and TRBJ2-2; TRBD1 aligns across 7 bases. The germline gives CDR1 LGHNA, CDR2 YSLEER. V shed 4 bases and J 4 bases; nucleotides not matched to a gene: 9. The CDR3 extends over 16 amino acids.

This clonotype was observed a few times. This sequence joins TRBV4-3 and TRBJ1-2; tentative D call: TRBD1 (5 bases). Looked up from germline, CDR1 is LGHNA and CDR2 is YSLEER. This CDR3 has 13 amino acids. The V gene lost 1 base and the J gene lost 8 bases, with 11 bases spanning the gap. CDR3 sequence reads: CASSQGVGAGYTF. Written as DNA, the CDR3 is TGCGCCAGCAGCCAAGGGGTAGGGGCGGGCTACACCTTC.

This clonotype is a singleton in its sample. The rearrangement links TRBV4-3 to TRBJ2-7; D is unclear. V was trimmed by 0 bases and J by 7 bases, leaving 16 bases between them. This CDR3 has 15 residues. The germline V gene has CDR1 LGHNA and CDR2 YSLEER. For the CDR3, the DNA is TGCGCCAGCAGCCAAGAGCAGAGTGGGCGACTTGAGCAGTACGTC. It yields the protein CASSQEQSGRLEQYV.

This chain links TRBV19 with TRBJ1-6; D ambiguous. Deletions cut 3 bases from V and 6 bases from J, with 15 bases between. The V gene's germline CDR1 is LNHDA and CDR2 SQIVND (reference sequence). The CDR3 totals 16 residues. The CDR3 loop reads CASSIDRERANSPLHF. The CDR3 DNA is TGTGCCAGTAGTATCGACCGTGAGCGAGCTAATTCACCCCTCCACTTT.

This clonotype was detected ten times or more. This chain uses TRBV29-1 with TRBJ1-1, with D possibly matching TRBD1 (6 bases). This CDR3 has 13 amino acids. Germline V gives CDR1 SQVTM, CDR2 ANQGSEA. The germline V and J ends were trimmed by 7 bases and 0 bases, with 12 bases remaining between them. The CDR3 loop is CSASTGVNTEAFF. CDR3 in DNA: TGCAGCGCTTCGACAGGTGTGAACACTGAAGCTTTCTTT.

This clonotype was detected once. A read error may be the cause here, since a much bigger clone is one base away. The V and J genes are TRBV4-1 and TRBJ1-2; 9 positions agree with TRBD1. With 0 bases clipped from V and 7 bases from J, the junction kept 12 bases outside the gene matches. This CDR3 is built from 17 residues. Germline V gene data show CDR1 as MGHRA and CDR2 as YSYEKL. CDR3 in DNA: TGCGCCAGCAGCCAAGAGTGGCGACAGGGGGTTGTGGTTGGCTACACCTTC. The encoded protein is CASSQEWRQGVVVGYTF.

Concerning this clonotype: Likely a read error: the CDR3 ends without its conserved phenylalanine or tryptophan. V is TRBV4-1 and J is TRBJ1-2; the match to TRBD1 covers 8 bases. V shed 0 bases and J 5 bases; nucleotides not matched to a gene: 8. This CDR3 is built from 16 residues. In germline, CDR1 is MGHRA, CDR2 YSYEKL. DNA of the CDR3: TGCGCCAGCAGCCAAGACGCAGGGGGCACGGGGTATGGCTACACCTAC. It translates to CASSQDAGGTGYGYTY.

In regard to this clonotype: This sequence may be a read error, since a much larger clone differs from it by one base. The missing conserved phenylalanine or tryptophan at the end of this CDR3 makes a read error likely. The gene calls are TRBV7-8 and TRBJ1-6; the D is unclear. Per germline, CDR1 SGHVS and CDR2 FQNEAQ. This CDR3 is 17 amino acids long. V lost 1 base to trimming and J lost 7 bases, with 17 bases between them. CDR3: CASSLGRRDNYNSPLHS. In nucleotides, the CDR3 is TGTGCCAGCAGCTTAGGAAGAAGGGATAATTACAATTCACCCCTCCACTCT.

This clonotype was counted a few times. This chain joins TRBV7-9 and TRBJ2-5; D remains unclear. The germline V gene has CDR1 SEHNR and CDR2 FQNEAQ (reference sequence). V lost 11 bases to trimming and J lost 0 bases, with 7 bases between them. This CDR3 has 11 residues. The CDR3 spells CAGQYQETQYF. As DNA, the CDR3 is TGTGCCGGTCAGTACCAAGAGACCCAGTACTTC.

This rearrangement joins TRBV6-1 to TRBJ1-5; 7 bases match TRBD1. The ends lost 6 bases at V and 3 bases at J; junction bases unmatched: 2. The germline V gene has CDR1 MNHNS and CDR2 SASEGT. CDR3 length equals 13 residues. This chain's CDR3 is CASRGQSNQPQHF. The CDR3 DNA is TGTGCCAGCAGGGGACAGTCCAATCAGCCCCAGCATTTT.

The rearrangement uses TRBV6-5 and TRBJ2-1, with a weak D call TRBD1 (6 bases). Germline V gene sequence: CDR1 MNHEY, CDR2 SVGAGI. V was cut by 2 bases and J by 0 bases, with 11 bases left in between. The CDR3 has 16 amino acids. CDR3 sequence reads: CASSYATGLSYNEQFF. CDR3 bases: TGTGCCAGCAGTTACGCGACAGGCCTCTCCTACAATGAGCAGTTCTTC.

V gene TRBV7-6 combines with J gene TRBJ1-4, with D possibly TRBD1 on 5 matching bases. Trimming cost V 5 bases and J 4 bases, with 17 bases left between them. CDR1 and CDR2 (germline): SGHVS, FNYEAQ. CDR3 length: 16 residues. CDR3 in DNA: TGTGCCAGCAGCAGAGAGCGACAGACTTATAATGAAAAACTGTTTTTT. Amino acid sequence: CASSRERQTYNEKLFF.

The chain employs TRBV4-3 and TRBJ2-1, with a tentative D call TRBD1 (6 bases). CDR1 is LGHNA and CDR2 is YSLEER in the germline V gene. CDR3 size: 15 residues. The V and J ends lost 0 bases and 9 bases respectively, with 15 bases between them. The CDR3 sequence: CASSQEKAGAIEQFF. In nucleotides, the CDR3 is TGCGCCAGCAGCCAAGAGAAGGCAGGGGCAATTGAGCAGTTCTTC.

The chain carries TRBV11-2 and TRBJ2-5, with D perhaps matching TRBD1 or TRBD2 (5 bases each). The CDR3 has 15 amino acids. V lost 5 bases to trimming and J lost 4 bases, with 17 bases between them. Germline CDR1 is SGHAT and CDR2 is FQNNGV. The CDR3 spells CASSPSSKGRETQYF. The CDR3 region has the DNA TGTGCCAGCAGCCCCTCTAGCAAGGGGCGAGAGACCCAGTACTTC.

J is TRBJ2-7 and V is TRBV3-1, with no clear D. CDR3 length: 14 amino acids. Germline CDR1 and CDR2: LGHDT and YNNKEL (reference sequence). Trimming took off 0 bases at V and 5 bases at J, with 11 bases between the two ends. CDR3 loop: CASSQEGFPNEQYF. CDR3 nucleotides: TGTGCCAGCAGCCAAGAAGGTTTCCCCAACGAGCAGTACTTC.